This T cell receptor beta chain was found in a study of sequential checkpoint blockade in melanoma. Background on the study: TCRβ was sequenced from DNA of approximately 91 pretreatment tumors. Findings of the study overall: Mutational load did not correlate with tumor T-cell fraction or clonality.

This clone was seen more than once but under ten times. What it binds is not known. TCRdb keeps only in-frame clones here, not all; method: immunoSEQ multiplex PCR. The sample carries more than 30,000 clones, 30% to 35% recorded once. The V end was cut by 3 bases, the J end by 3 bases, with 5 bases between. Germline lookup yields CDR1 SGDLS and CDR2 YYNGEE. The length of the CDR3 is 12 residues. Treatment of the sample: randomized to nivolumab then ipilimumab (arm A) or the reverse (arm B). This receptor was identified in a human donor with melanoma. V usage is TRBV9 and J usage is TRBJ2-3; D not certain. The input for sequencing was tumor tissue (inferred from file names), taken from a patient given nivolumab and ipilimumab in sequence. This chain's CDR3 is CASSGTTDTQYF. Here the CDR3 DNA reads TGTGCCAGCAGCGGTACGACAGATACGCAGTATTTT.